This is a list of T cell receptor beta chains from one sample in a study of T cell responses to AZD1222 COVID-19 vaccine. Method: immunoSEQ multiplex PCR; TCRdb's copy keeps in-frame clones and lacks some. The sample gives roughly 150,000 clones, 85% to 90% of which show up once; 3% to 4.5% is in the top ten. This specimen consisted of peripheral blood, obtained on day 0 of AZD1222 vaccination. These receptors were taken from an adult in good health. Each CDR3 is given with its conserved first and last residue. The D gene is left open where the match is weak. Clone size is stated in some rows and not others, as once, few, many or a class when expanded.

v_gene	d_gene	abundance	j_gene	CDR3nt	CDR3aa
TRBV27	-	-	TRBJ2-1	TGTGCCAGCACCACCTATGAGCAGTTCTTC	CASTTYEQFF
TRBV19	-	-	TRBJ1-1	TGTGCCAGCAGTATCAAGGCCATGAACACTGAAGCTTTCTTT	CASSIKAMNTEAFF
TRBV7-8	TRBD2	-	TRBJ2-7	TGTGCCAGCAGCTTAGGAGCTAGCGGGAGTCAATCCTACGAGCAGTACTTC	CASSLGASGSQSYEQYF
TRBV30	-	-	TRBJ1-6	TGTGCCTGGAGTGTAAAGGGCGGACAGTATAATTCACCCCTCCACTTT	CAWSVKGGQYNSPLHF
TRBV9	TRBD2	-	TRBJ2-3	TGTGCCAGCAGCGTATCGAGCGGGAGGAGCACAGATACGCAGTATTTT	CASSVSSGRSTDTQYF
TRBV27	-	-	TRBJ2-4	TGTGCCAGCAGCCTTAGCGGTTTAGCCAAAAACATTCAGTACTTC	CASSLSGLAKNIQYF
TRBV19	-	-	TRBJ1-1	TGTGCCAGTAGTATAGTAGGGAATGAAGCTTTCTTT	CASSIVGNEAFF
TRBV6-5	TRBD1	once	TRBJ1-5	TGTGCCAGCAGTCGGGACAGGGGACAGCCCCAGCATTTT	CASSRDRGQPQHF
TRBV3-1/TRBV3-2	-	-	TRBJ1-2	TGTGCCAGCAGCCAAGACGCCGCTAACTATGGCTACACCTTC	CASSQDAANYGYTF
TRBV30	TRBD2	-	TRBJ2-7	TGTGCCTGGGCTTCCGGGACTAGTCCCAACGAGCAGTACTTC	CAWASGTSPNEQYF
TRBV6-5	-	-	TRBJ1-5	TGTGCCAGCAGTATGTCTTCCGCTAGCAATCAGCCCCAGCATTTT	CASSMSSASNQPQHF
TRBV6-5	-	once	TRBJ1-5	TGTGCCAGCAGTACCAGGGACCGACAGCCCCAGCATTTT	CASSTRDRQPQHF
TRBV3-1/TRBV3-2	TRBD1	-	TRBJ2-7	TGTGCCAGCAGCCCGGGACAGGGTTGGTACGAGCAGTACTTC	CASSPGQGWYEQYF
TRBV30	-	-	TRBJ1-3	TGTGCCTGGAGTGTGGAAGGGAGCGGGGGAAACACCATATATTTT	CAWSVEGSGGNTIYF
TRBV18	-	-	TRBJ1-1	TGTGCCAGCTCTCGGACGGAGAACACTGAAGCTTTCTTT	CASSRTENTEAFF
TRBV30	TRBD1	-	TRBJ1-5	TGTGCCTGGAGTATTACAGGGGCTCAGCCCCAGCATTTT	CAWSITGAQPQHF
TRBV5-4	TRBD2	-	TRBJ2-1	TGTGCCAGCAGCTTTCGCACTAGCGGATACAATGAGCAGTTCTTC	CASSFRTSGYNEQFF
TRBV18	TRBD1	-	TRBJ1-2	TGTGCCAGCTCACCAGGACAGGGTGTCGGCTACACCTTC	CASSPGQGVGYTF
TRBV6-5	-	-	TRBJ1-2	TGTGCCAGCAGCCAGGGGTCTGGCTACACCTTC	CASSQGSGYTF
TRBV11-2	-	-	TRBJ1-1	TGTGCCAGCAGCCCCCGGTCGTGGAAACCTGAAGCTTTCTTT	CASSPRSWKPEAFF
TRBV5-4	TRBD1	-	TRBJ1-2	TGTGCCAGCAGACCCGGCAGGGGGGACTCTACTAACTATGGCTACACCTTC	CASRPGRGDSTNYGYTF
TRBV5-1	-	-	TRBJ2-3	TGCGCCAGCAGCTTGACCGGGAGTGCAGATACGCAGTATTTT	CASSLTGSADTQYF
TRBV18	-	-	TRBJ2-3	TGTGCCAGCTCAGCGGGGCCTATGACAGATACGCAGTATTTT	CASSAGPMTDTQYF
TRBV19	-	-	TRBJ1-4	TGTGCCAGCCACCGAGGCCAGGGGCTGGGTAATGAAAAACTGTTTTTT	CASHRGQGLGNEKLFF
TRBV29-1	-	-	TRBJ1-2	TGCAGCGTTGAAGACAGATCCTATGGCTACACCTTC	CSVEDRSYGYTF
TRBV4-3	-	-	TRBJ2-7	TGCGCCAGCAGCCAAGATACCCCATCGAGGTTAAACAAGGGCAGCCTCTACGAGCAGTACTTC	CASSQDTPSRLNKGSLYEQYF
TRBV30	TRBD2	-	TRBJ2-1	TGTGCCTGGCTCGGGACTAGGTATGAGCAGTTCTTC	CAWLGTRYEQFF
TRBV28	-	-	TRBJ1-1	TGTGCCAGCAGTTTGTATGGAGGCCGGACCACTGAAGCTTTCTTT	CASSLYGGRTTEAFF
TRBV7-2	TRBD1	-	TRBJ1-3	TGTGCCAGCAGCACCTGGACAGGGGTGGAAAACACCATATATTTT	CASSTWTGVENTIYF
TRBV27	-	-	TRBJ2-3	TGTGCCAGCACCCTAAATGGCGCGGACCTCACAGATACGCAGTATTTT	CASTLNGADLTDTQYF
TRBV5-4	TRBD1	-	TRBJ1-2	TGTGCCAGCTTAAAGGCGGGACAGGGGTATGGCTACACCTTC	CASLKAGQGYGYTF
TRBV28	TRBD1	-	TRBJ1-2	TGTGCCAGCAGGCACGCAGGACAGGGGAGTGGCTACACCTTC	CASRHAGQGSGYTF
TRBV5-6	-	-	TRBJ1-4	TGTGCCAGCAGCTTGAGGCAGATCGGAAATGAAAAACTGTTTTTT	CASSLRQIGNEKLFF
TRBV21-1	-	-	TRBJ1-5	TGTGCCAGCAGCAAAGATAGGCACAGCAACTCGGGAGGCAATCAGCCCCAGCATTTT	CASSKDRHSNSGGNQPQHF
TRBV4-3	-	-	TRBJ1-2	TGCGCCAGCAGCCAAGATCGGGCAGTAGCCAACGGCTACACCTTC	CASSQDRAVANGYTF
TRBV5-1	TRBD2	few	TRBJ2-3	TGCGCCAGCAGCTTGGCTGCTAGCGGTTCGTCAGATACGCAGTATTTT	CASSLAASGSSDTQYF
TRBV4-2	-	-	TRBJ2-7	TGTGCCAGCAGCCAAGCAACACTGGCGGGGGAGCAGTACTTC	CASSQATLAGEQYF
TRBV5-8	-	-	TRBJ1-2	TGTGCCAGCAGCCAAAGTCGACAGCGAACGGATGGCTACACCTTC	CASSQSRQRTDGYTF
TRBV18	-	-	TRBJ2-1	TGTGCCAGCTCACCACCATCGAAATCCTACAATGAGCAGTTCTTC	CASSPPSKSYNEQFF
TRBV9	-	few	TRBJ2-3	TGTGCCAGCAGCGTGGCAGCGGGCCACACAGATACGCAGTATTTT	CASSVAAGHTDTQYF
TRBV6-1	-	-	TRBJ2-7	TGTGCCAGCAGTGAAGTTGGGGGGGCGGGTCTCGAGCAGTACTTC	CASSEVGGAGLEQYF
TRBV6-2/TRBV6-3	-	-	TRBJ1-2	TGTGCCAGCAGTTACGTCAGGGGTGGTGGCTACACCTTC	CASSYVRGGGYTF
TRBV15	-	-	TRBJ2-6	TGTGCCACCAGCAGGCAACAAGGGAGGGGGTCTTCTTTCTCTGGGGCCAACGTCCTGACTTTC	CATSRQQGRGSSFSGANVLTF
TRBV18	TRBD1	-	TRBJ2-7	TGTGCCAGCTCACCACCGGGACAGGGGAACTCCTACGAGCAGTACTTC	CASSPPGQGNSYEQYF
TRBV5-1	TRBD1	-	TRBJ1-6	TGCGCCAGCAGCCCGGACAGGGGGCTCTCACCCCTCCACTTT	CASSPDRGLSPLHF
TRBV6-2/TRBV6-3	TRBD1	-	TRBJ2-1	TGTGCCAGCAGTTACTCACAGGGGCTTAATGAGCAGTTCTTC	CASSYSQGLNEQFF
TRBV7-2	-	-	TRBJ1-2	TGTGCCAGCACCCTCAGGGGTAACTATGGCTACACCTTC	CASTLRGNYGYTF
TRBV19	-	-	TRBJ2-2	TGTGCCAGTGGTAGCGGGAACACCGGGGAGCTGTTTTTT	CASGSGNTGELFF
TRBV30	-	-	TRBJ1-2	TGTGCCTGGCGGCCCCTTACCTATGGCTACACCTTC	CAWRPLTYGYTF
TRBV9	-	-	TRBJ2-3	TGTGCCAGCAGCACGAGGACCACCACAGATACGCAGTATTTT	CASSTRTTTDTQYF
TRBV4-3	-	few	TRBJ2-1	TGCGCCAGCAGCCAGTCCCATGCAGCACACAATGAGCAGTTCTTC	CASSQSHAAHNEQFF
TRBV6-1	-	-	TRBJ1-2	TGTGCCAGCAGTGATTCTGTTAACTATGGCTACACCTTC	CASSDSVNYGYTF
TRBV9	-	once	TRBJ1-1	TGTGCCAGCAGCGTAGTTGGCACTGAAGCTTTCTTT	CASSVVGTEAFF
TRBV7-4	-	-	TRBJ1-5	TGTGCCAGCGGATGGGCGAATCAGCCCCAGCATTTT	CASGWANQPQHF
TRBV4-2	-	-	TRBJ1-2	TGTGCCAGCAGCCAAGATCGGGGGCCTGGCTATGGCTACACCTTC	CASSQDRGPGYGYTF
TRBV6-2/TRBV6-3	TRBD1	-	TRBJ2-7	TGTGCCAGCAGTTACCCTTTAGTGGGACAGGCCTACGAGCAGTACTTC	CASSYPLVGQAYEQYF
TRBV5-6	-	-	TRBJ1-2	TGTGCCAGCAGCACCCTTACTCTCAGGGTTGAGTATGGCTACACCTTC	CASSTLTLRVEYGYTF